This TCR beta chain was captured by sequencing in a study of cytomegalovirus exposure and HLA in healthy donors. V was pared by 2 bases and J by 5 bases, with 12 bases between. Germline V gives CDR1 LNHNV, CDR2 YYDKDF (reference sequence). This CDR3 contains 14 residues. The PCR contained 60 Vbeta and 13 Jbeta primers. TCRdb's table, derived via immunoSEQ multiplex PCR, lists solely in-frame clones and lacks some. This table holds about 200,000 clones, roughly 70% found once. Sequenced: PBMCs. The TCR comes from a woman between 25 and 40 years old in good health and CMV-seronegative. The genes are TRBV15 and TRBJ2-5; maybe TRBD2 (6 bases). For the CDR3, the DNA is TGTGCCACCAGCAGACGGGGGTGGTTGGAGACCCAGTACTTC. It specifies CATSRRGWLETQYF.